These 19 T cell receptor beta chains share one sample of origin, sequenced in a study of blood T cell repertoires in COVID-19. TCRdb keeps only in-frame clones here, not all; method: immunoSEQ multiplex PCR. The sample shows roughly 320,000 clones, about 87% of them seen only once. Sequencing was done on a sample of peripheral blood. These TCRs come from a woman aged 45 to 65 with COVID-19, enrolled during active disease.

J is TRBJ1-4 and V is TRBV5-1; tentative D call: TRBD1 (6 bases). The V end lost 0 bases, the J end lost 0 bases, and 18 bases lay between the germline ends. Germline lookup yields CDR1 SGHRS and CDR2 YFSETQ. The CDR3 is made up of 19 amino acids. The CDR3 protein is CASSLDPPGQLATNEKLFF. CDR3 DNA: TGCGCCAGCAGCTTGGACCCCCCGGGACAACTTGCAACTAATGAAAAACTGTTTTTT. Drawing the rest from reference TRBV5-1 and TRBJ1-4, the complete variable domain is KAGVTQTPRYLIKTRGQQVTLSCSPISGHRSVSWYQQTPGQGLQFLFEYFSETQRNKGNFPGRFSGRQFSNSRSEMNVSTLELGDSALYLCASSLDPPGQLATNEKLFFGSGTQLSVL.

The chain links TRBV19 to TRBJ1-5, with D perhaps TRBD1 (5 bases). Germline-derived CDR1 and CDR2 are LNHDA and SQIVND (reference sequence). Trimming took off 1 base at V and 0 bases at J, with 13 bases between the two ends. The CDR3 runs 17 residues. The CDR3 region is CASSIAHRQNSNQPQHF. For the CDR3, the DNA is TGTGCCAGTAGTATAGCCCATAGACAGAATAGCAATCAGCCCCAGCATTTT. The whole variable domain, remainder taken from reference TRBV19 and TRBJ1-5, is DGGITQSPKYLFRKEGQNVTLSCEQNLNHDAMYWYRQDPGQGLRLIYYSQIVNDFQKGDIAEGYSVSREKKESFPLTVTSAQKNPTAFYLCASSIAHRQNSNQPQHFGDGTRLSIL.

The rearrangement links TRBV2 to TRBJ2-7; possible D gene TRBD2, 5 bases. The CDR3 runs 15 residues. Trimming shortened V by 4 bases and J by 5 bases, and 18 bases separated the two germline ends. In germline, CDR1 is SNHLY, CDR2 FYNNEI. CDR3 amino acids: CASSGTGPLVHEQYF. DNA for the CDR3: TGTGCCAGCAGTGGTACCGGGCCACTAGTCCACGAGCAGTACTTC.

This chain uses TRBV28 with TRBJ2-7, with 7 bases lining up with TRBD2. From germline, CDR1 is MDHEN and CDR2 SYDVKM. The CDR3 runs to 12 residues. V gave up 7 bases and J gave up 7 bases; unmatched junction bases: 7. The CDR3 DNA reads TGTGCCAGCACAGAGCGGGATTATGAGCAGTACTTC. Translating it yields CASTERDYEQYF.

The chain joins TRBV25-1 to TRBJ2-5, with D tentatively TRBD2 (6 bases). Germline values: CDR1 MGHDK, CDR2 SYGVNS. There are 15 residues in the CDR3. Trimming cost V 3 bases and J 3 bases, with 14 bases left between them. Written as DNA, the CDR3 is TGTGCCAGCAGTGACCCCCGGAGGGGTGAAGAGACCCAGTACTTC. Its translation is CASSDPRRGEETQYF.

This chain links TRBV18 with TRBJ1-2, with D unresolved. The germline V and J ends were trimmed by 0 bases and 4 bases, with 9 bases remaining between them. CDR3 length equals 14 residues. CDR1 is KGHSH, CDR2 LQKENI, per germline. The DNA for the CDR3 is TGTGCCAGCTCACCACCCGGAGACGTCTATGGCTACACCTTC. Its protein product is CASSPPGDVYGYTF.

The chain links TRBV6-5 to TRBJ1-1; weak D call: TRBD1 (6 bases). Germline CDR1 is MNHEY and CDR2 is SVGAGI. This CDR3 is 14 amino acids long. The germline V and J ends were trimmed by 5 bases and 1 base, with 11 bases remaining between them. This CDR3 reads CASSTGKGNTEAFF. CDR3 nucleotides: TGTGCCAGCAGTACAGGGAAGGGGAACACTGAAGCTTTCTTT.

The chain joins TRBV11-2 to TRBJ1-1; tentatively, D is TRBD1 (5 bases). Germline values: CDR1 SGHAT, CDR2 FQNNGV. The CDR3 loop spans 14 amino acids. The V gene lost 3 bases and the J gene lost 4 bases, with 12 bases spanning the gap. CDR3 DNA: TGTGCCAGCAGCTTCCGGGGGTCGGGCACTGAAGCTTTCTTT. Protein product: CASSFRGSGTEAFF.

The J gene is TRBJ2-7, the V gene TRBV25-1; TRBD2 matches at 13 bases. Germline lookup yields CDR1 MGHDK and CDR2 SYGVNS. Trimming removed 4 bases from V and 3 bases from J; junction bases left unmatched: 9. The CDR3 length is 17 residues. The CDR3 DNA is TGTGCCAGCAGTGGGGGACTAGCGGGGAACATTATCTACGAGCAGTACTTC. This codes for CASSGGLAGNIIYEQYF.

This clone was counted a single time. DNA for the CDR3: TGTGCCAGCAGCCAAGACGTCAGGGGGTGGAACATTCAGTACTTC. It translates to CASSQDVRGWNIQYF. The chain employs TRBV3-1 (or the pseudogene TRBV3-2) and TRBJ2-4; 7 nucleotides match TRBD1. J lost 7 bases, V lost 0 bases, and 6 bases had no gene match. Germline-derived CDR1 and CDR2 are LGHDT and YNNKEL (reference sequence). The CDR3 has 15 amino acids.

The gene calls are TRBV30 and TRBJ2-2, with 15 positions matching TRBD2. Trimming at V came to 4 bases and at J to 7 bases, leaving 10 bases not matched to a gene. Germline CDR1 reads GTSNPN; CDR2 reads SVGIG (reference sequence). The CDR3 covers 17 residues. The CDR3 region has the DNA TGTGCCTGGATCGGGGGGGGACTAGCGGGAGGTTTCGGGGAGCTGTTTTTT. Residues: CAWIGGGLAGGFGELFF.

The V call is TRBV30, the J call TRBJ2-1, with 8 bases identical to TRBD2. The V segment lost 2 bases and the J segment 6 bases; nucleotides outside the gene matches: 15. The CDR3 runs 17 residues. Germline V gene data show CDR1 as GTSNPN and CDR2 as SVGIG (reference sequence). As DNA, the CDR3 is TGTGCCTGGAGTCTCCGGGAGGGCCTTAGTTTAAGCAATGAGCAGTTCTTC. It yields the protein CAWSLREGLSLSNEQFF.

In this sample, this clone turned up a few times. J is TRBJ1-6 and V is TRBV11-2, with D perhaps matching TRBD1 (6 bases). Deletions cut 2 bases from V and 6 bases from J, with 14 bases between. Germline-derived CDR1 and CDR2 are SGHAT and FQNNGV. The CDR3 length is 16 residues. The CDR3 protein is CASSLTDSSINSPLHF. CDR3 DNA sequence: TGTGCCAGCAGCTTAACGGACAGTTCGATTAATTCACCCCTCCACTTT.

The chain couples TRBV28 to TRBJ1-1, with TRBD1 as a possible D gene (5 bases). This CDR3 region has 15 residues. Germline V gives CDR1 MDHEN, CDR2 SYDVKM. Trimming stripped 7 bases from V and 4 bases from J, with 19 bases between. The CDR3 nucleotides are TGTGCCAGCACCCTAAAGTCTGGGGCGAGCACTGAAGCTTTCTTT. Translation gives CASTLKSGASTEAFF.

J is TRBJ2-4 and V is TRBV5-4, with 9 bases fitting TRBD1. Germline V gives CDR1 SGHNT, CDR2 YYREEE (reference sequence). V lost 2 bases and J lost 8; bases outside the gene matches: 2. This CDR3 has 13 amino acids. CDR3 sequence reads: CASSFDRGDIQYF. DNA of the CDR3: TGTGCCAGCAGCTTCGACAGGGGGGACATTCAGTACTTC.

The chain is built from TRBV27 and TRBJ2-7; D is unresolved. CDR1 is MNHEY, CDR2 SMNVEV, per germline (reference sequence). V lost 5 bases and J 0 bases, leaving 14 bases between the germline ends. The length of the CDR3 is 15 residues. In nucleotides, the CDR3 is TGTGCCAGCAGTCCTTCGCCAGGCAACTCCTACGAGCAGTACTTC. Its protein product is CASSPSPGNSYEQYF.

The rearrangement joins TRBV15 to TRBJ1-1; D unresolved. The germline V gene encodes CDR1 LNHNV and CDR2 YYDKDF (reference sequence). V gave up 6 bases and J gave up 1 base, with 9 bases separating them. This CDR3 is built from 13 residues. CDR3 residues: CATRMTGNTEAFF. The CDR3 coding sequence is TGTGCCACCAGGATGACGGGGAACACTGAAGCTTTCTTT. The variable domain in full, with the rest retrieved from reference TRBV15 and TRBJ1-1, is DAMVIQNPRYQVTQFGKPVTLSCSQTLNHNVMYWYQQKSSQAPKLLFHYYDKDFNNEADTPDNFQSRRPNTSFCFLDIRSPGLGDTAMYLCATRMTGNTEAFFGQGTRLTVV.

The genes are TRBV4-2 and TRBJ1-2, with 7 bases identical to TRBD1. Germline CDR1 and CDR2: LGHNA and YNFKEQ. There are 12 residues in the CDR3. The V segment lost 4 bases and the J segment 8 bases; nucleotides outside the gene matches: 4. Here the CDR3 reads CASSRTGEGYTF. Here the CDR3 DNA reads TGTGCCAGCAGCCGAACAGGGGAAGGCTACACCTTC.

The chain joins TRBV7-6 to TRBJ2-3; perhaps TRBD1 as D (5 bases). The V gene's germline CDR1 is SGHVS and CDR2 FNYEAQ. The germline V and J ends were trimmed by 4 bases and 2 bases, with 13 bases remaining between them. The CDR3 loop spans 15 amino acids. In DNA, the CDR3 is TGTGCCAGCAGCTCCAGCAGGGTCCCCACAGATACGCAGTATTTT. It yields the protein CASSSSRVPTDTQYF.